The entry below gives a single TCR beta chain sequence along with its context. The sample is drawn from a study of PD-1 blockade in classical Hodgkin lymphoma. No patient escaped relapse after autologous stem cell transplantation, and brentuximab vedotin exposure varied. Sequencing was performed with immunoSEQ multiplex PCR; in TCRdb, only in-frame clones are kept and a portion is missing. The repertoire holds 20,000 to 25,000 clones, with about 70% as singletons. The V end lost 4 bases, the J end lost 1 base, and 17 bases lay between the germline ends. Looked up from germline, CDR1 is MNHNS and CDR2 is SASEGT. The CDR3 sequence is 16 residues long.

The sample was peripheral blood mononuclear cells (PBMCs), taken at baseline. This receptor was taken from a human donor with classical Hodgkin lymphoma. The rearrangement links TRBV6-1 to TRBJ2-7; possibly TRBD1 or TRBD2 for D (5 bases each). The CDR3 region is CASSGRDPGSSYEQYF. The CDR3 DNA is TGTGCCAGCAGTGGTCGGGACCCAGGATCTTCCTACGAGCAGTACTTC.